The entry below describes one T cell receptor beta chain. Produced via immunoSEQ multiplex PCR; TCRdb's table is partial and in-frame only. The table lists fewer than 300,000 clones, approximately 92% of them singletons. This sample stems from a study of blood T cell repertoires in COVID-19. Study details: PBMCs, B-cell-depleted T cells, or T cells were the source of the cDNA or gDNA that made up the material.

The trim removed 2 bases at V and 5 bases at J, leaving 9 bases unmatched. The CDR3 totals 17 residues. Germline loops: CDR1 KGHSH, CDR2 LQKENI. J is TRBJ2-2 and V is TRBV18; 9 nucleotides line up with TRBD1. The clonotype originates from a woman aged 25 to 39 who had recovered from COVID-19. Sequenced input: PBMCs or T cells enriched from blood (not recorded which). This chain's CDR3 is CASSPTSTGGITGELFF. The CDR3 DNA is TGTGCCAGCTCACCAACTTCCACAGGGGGCATTACCGGGGAGCTGTTTTTT.